These T cell receptor beta chains were read from a single sample in a study of T-cell memory formation after mild COVID-19. TCRdb re-analysed the 5' RACE reads in MiXCR, keeping a single row per CDR3 protein. The table has about 500,000 distinct CDR3 sequences, about a fifth seen once. Sequenced material: PBMCs or a T cell subset sorted from them (not recorded which). These receptors originate from an adult woman who had mild COVID-19 (a few samples of this study predate the infection). Cell type and time point are not known. Each CDR3 is given with its conserved first and last residue. A D gene is named only where the DNA matches it firmly. Some rows mark clone size as missing; the rest say once, few, many or name a class of expanded clone.

.	.	TRBV9	TRBJ2-3	CASSVGGLARDTQYF	TGTGCCAGCAGCGTAGGCGGTCTAGCGAGGGATACGCAGTATTTT
TRBD2	.	TRBV5-5	TRBJ2-1	CASNPGTSGNNEQFF	TGTGCCAGCAATCCTGGGACTAGCGGGAACAATGAGCAGTTCTTC
.	.	TRBV5-6	TRBJ2-7	CASSLGPSGADYEQYF	TGTGCCAGCAGCTTAGGCCCATCAGGAGCTGACTACGAGCAGTACTTC
TRBD1	few	TRBV6-1	TRBJ1-5	CASSKPGQGAGQPQHF	TGTGCCAGCAGTAAGCCGGGACAGGGGGCAGGTCAGCCCCAGCATTTT
TRBD1	.	TRBV14	TRBJ1-3	CASSAGQGPGNTIYF	TGTGCCAGCAGCGCGGGACAGGGCCCTGGAAACACCATATATTTT
.	few	TRBV5-6	TRBJ1-5	CASSARRRQPQHF	TGTGCCAGCAGCGCCAGAAGGAGACAGCCCCAGCATTTT
.	few	TRBV3-1	TRBJ2-2	CASSQGRVGWELFF	TGTGCCAGCAGCCAAGGCAGGGTAGGGTGGGAGCTGTTTTTT
.	many	TRBV3-1	TRBJ2-1	CASSQSLSRGGNEQFF	TGTGCCAGCAGCCAATCCCTTTCTAGGGGCGGCAATGAGCAGTTCTTC
TRBD1	few	TRBV7-2	TRBJ1-2	CASILRDRESYTF	TGTGCCAGCATCCTACGGGACAGGGAAAGCTACACCTTC
.	.	TRBV24-1	TRBJ1-2	CATSPRTPDRNTF	TGTGCCACCAGCCCCCGGACCCCTGATAGGAACACCTTC
TRBD1	.	TRBV5-1	TRBJ1-5	CASRLTGGSNQPQHF	TGCGCCAGCAGGCTAACAGGGGGCAGCAATCAGCCCCAGCATTTT
.	few	TRBV4-1	TRBJ1-1	CASSLRAGDNTEAFF	TGCGCCAGCAGCCTCCGGGCAGGGGACAACACTGAAGCTTTCTTT
.	many	TRBV5-4	TRBJ2-1	CASSLDGTSYNEQFF	TGTGCCAGCAGCTTGGATGGGACTTCGTACAATGAGCAGTTCTTC
.	.	TRBV3-1	TRBJ1-1	CASSQAYGAFF	TGTGCCAGCAGCCAGGCCTATGGAGCTTTCTTT
.	once	TRBV7-3	TRBJ1-2	CASSLRARAGGDYGYTF	TGTGCCAGCAGCTTAAGGGCCCGAGCAGGAGGGGACTATGGCTACACCTTC
.	.	TRBV4-3	TRBJ2-7	CASSLGEREQQYF	TGCGCCAGCAGCCTTGGGGAACGGGAGCAGCAGTACTTC
TRBD2	once	TRBV30	TRBJ2-3	CACKTSGTDTQYF	TGTGCCTGCAAGACTAGCGGGACAGATACGCAGTATTTT